The next 10 T cell receptor beta chains were all read from a single sample in a study of cytomegalovirus exposure and HLA in healthy donors. The PCR ran on 60 Vbeta and 13 Jbeta primers. TCRdb keeps only in-frame clones here, not all; method: immunoSEQ multiplex PCR. The repertoire holds about 120,000 clones, with 15% as singletons. Input material: PBMCs. The receptors stem from a woman between 18 and 29 years old in good health and CMV-seronegative.

This clone was detected a few times. CDR3 sequence reads: CASGPRGYNEQFF. The DNA of the CDR3 is TGTGCCAGCGGACCGCGGGGGTACAATGAGCAGTTCTTC. This rearrangement joins TRBV7-2 to TRBJ2-1, with 7 bases identical to TRBD2. This CDR3 has 13 amino acids. Germline loops: CDR1 SGHTA, CDR2 FQGNSA. With 8 bases clipped from V and 4 bases from J, the junction kept 5 bases outside the gene matches.

This clone was detected a few times. The gene calls are TRBV25-1 and TRBJ2-7; 8 bases line up with TRBD2. This CDR3 comprises 14 residues. Per germline, CDR1 MGHDK and CDR2 SYGVNS. The trim removed 5 bases at V and 0 bases at J, leaving 3 bases unmatched. DNA of the CDR3: TGTGCCAGCAGTTGGAGCGGGGGCTCCTACGAGCAGTACTTC. Protein: CASSWSGGSYEQYF.

The chain is built from TRBV30 and TRBJ2-5; no reliable D call. The CDR3 sequence is 12 residues long. The V end was cut by 3 bases, the J end by 2 bases, with 7 bases between. Germline V gene data show CDR1 as GTSNPN and CDR2 as SVGIG (reference sequence). The CDR3 reads CAWSPNQETQYF. The CDR3, as DNA: TGTGCCTGGAGCCCAAATCAAGAGACCCAGTACTTC.

This clone was seen a few times. The CDR3 is CASSPRRYAELFF. CDR3 coding DNA: TGTGCCAGCAGCCCTAGGCGGTACGCGGAACTGTTTTTT. This chain links TRBV7-9 with TRBJ1-4, with D unclear. The CDR3 runs 13 residues. Per the germline V gene, CDR1 is SEHNR and CDR2 is FQNEAQ (reference sequence). V was shortened by 5 bases and J by 12 bases, with 16 bases between the two germline ends.

This clone was seen a handful of times. J is TRBJ2-2 and V is TRBV5-1; D unresolved. Germline V gene data show CDR1 as SGHRS and CDR2 as YFSETQ. With 6 bases removed from V and 0 bases from J, the gap between germline ends came to 9 bases. The CDR3 totals 14 residues. The CDR3, as DNA: TGCGCCAGCAACCCACTTACGAACACCGGGGAGCTGTTTTTT. Protein: CASNPLTNTGELFF.

The V call is TRBV14, the J call TRBJ1-1; no clear D. The V and J ends lost 6 bases and 5 bases respectively, with 19 bases between them. Germline V gives CDR1 SGHDN, CDR2 FVKESK. CDR3 length: 15 residues. CDR3 loop: CASSYEAGSRTEAFF. CDR3 DNA sequence: TGTGCCAGCAGTTACGAAGCGGGTTCTCGGACTGAAGCTTTCTTT.

This chain uses TRBV21-1 with TRBJ2-2; the DNA was not compared with TRBD1, the D call given in the table. TRBV21-1 is flagged as a pseudogene. CDR3 size: 16 residues. CDR3 sequence: CASSTSRGHGTGELFF. In nucleotides, the CDR3 is TGTGCCAGCAGCACCTCTAGGGGGCACGGGACCGGGGAGCTGTTTTTT.

The chain recombines TRBV7-7 with TRBJ2-7, with D possibly matching TRBD2 (5 bases). The V and J ends lost 2 bases and 3 bases respectively, with 14 bases between them. This CDR3 is 15 amino acids long. Germline V gene sequence: CDR1 SSHAT, CDR2 FNYEAQ (reference sequence). In DNA, the CDR3 is TGTGCCAGCAGCTTATCTCCGGGATCCGGCTACGAGCAGTACTTC. This encodes CASSLSPGSGYEQYF. The whole variable domain, filled in from reference TRBV7-7 and TRBJ2-7, reads GAGVSQSPRYKVTKRGQDVTLRCDPISSHATLYWYQQALGQGPEFLTYFNYEAQPDKSGLPSDRFSAERPEGSISTLTIQRTEQRDSAMYRCASSLSPGSGYEQYFGPGTRLTVT.

The rearrangement uses TRBV21-1 and TRBJ2-1; whether TRBD2, the table's D call, matches the DNA was not checked. TRBV21-1 has pseudogene status. The CDR3 has 14 residues. CDR3 in amino acids: CASPELAGYNEQFF. CDR3 DNA sequence: TGTGCCAGCCCCGAACTAGCGGGGTACAATGAGCAGTTCTTC.

The chain links TRBV2 to TRBJ2-7; 10 bases are shared with TRBD1. The germline gives CDR1 SNHLY, CDR2 FYNNEI. Trimming took 5 bases from V and 4 from J; bases not matched to a gene: 5. The CDR3 has 14 residues. This CDR3 reads CASSTTGGKYEQYF. The CDR3 DNA sequence: TGTGCCAGCAGTACGACAGGGGGCAAGTACGAGCAGTACTTC.